This TCR beta chain came from a study of cytomegalovirus exposure and HLA in healthy donors. Study conclusions and caveats: Cytomegalovirus-associated status was assigned to fewer than 200 TCR beta chains.

The donors formed part of the roughly 120-subject validation cohort, distinct from the roughly 600-subject first cohort. The CDR3 covers 16 residues. Trimming took 5 bases from V and 5 from J; bases not matched to a gene: 11. Germline lookup yields CDR1 MNHEY and CDR2 SMNVEV (reference sequence). Points on this clone: The target antigen is unknown.

The repertoire was sequenced with immunoSEQ multiplex PCR; TCRdb's copy has only in-frame clones and lacks some. The sample yields 150,000 to 200,000 clones, approximately 96% seen once. The chain couples TRBV27 to TRBJ2-3, with 9 bases lining up with TRBD2. Sequencing used PBMCs. The clonotype comes from a woman aged 18-30 years in good health and CMV-seronegative. The CDR3: CASSPGGLALIDTQYF. As DNA, the CDR3 is TGTGCCAGCAGTCCGGGGGGACTAGCCTTAATAGATACGCAGTATTTT.